The next 20 T cell receptor beta chains were all read from a single sample in a study of CD8+ T cells in alopecia areata (dated by TCRdb to between 2017 and 2018). The method was the immunoSEQ multiplex PCR assay. RNA was extracted from all samples and reverse transcribed into cDNA, which served as template for TCR sequencing. TCRdb took over this immuneACCESS table, retaining in-frame rearrangements with V and J assigned. Such tables are incomplete; in checked studies, under half of the missing clones stem from an unresolved V gene, and the remainder is unexplained. A total of 190,000 or so clones appear in this sample, 50% to 60% of them only once. Around 3.2% of the sample is taken by the ten largest. Explained via the paper, the time point label denotes: around 28 days on oral tofacitinib. Explained via the paper, the treatment or condition label denotes: oral pan-JAK inhibitor, 5-10 mg twice daily.

This specimen consisted of CD4+ T cells sorted from blood, obtained at week 4, from a patient treated with tofacitinib. These receptors came from a human donor with alopecia areata.

This clone has just one count. The chain employs TRBV11-2 and TRBJ2-7, with a possible D match to TRBD2 (6 bases). Germline CDR1 and CDR2: SGHAT and FQNNGV. The CDR3 loop spans 13 amino acids. Trimming removed 0 bases at V and 5 bases at J, with 8 bases between. The CDR3 sequence is CASSLDREDEQYF. The CDR3 coding sequence is TGTGCCAGCAGCTTAGACAGGGAGGACGAGCAGTACTTC.

This chain uses TRBV29-1 with TRBJ1-5, with TRBD1 as a possible D gene (5 bases). The V gene lost 7 bases and the J gene lost 3 bases, with 16 bases spanning the gap. Germline V gene lookup returns CDR1 SQVTM and CDR2 ANQGSEA. CDR3 size: 14 residues. The DNA for the CDR3 is TGCAGCGCCACCACCGGGGCCGACAATCAGCCCCAGCATTTT. Translation gives CSATTGADNQPQHF.

In its sample, this clone was seen a few times. This chain links TRBV7-2 with TRBJ2-7; no clear D gene. CDR1 SGHTA and CDR2 FQGNSA come from the germline V gene. The CDR3 length is 15 residues. The V and J ends lost 1 base and 0 bases respectively, with 10 bases between them. DNA for the CDR3: TGTGCCAGCAGCTTAGAGGCCAGGAGCTCCTACGAGCAGTACTTC. It yields the protein CASSLEARSSYEQYF.

In this sample, this clone turned up a few times. V usage is TRBV29-1 and J usage is TRBJ1-2; D ambiguous. The CDR3 length is 13 residues. Per germline, CDR1 SQVTM and CDR2 ANQGSEA. The germline V and J ends were trimmed by 1 base and 4 bases, with 10 bases remaining between them. Here the CDR3 DNA reads TGCAGCGTTGAAGTTGGGCTGGGCTATGGCTACACCTTC. The encoded protein is CSVEVGLGYGYTF.

The sample holds one count of this clone. The chain has TRBV6-1 and TRBJ2-3, with TRBD2 as a possible D gene (5 bases). The CDR3 loop spans 14 amino acids. Germline-derived CDR1 and CDR2 are MNHNS and SASEGT. CDR3: CATRAQSRTDTQYF. The CDR3 region has the DNA TGTGCAACGAGGGCACAATCCCGCACAGATACGCAGTATTTT.

The chain employs TRBV5-1 and TRBJ2-5, with a possible D match to TRBD2 (5 bases). The V end was cut by 4 bases, the J end by 5 bases, with 9 bases between. The CDR3 sequence is 12 residues long. CDR1 SGHRS and CDR2 YFSETQ come from the germline V gene. The CDR3 bases are TGCGCCAGCAGCCAAGGGAGCGAGACCCAGTACTTC. It codes for CASSQGSETQYF.

About this clone itself: Additional DNA sequences in this sample encode the identical CDR3. This chain joins TRBV30 and TRBJ1-1, with D tentatively TRBD1 (5 bases). The CDR3 runs 13 residues. V lost 2 bases and J lost 0, with 7 bases in between. CDR1 and CDR2 from the germline V gene are GTSNPN and SVGIG (reference sequence). The CDR3 bases are TGTGCCTGGAGTAGGGGTCTGAACACTGAAGCTTTCTTT. Translating it yields CAWSRGLNTEAFF.

This clone occurred a few times. The J gene is TRBJ2-2, the V gene TRBV7-9; D gene uncertain. The CDR3 extends over 14 amino acids. Trimming took off 2 bases at V and 3 bases at J, with 7 bases between the two ends. The germline V gene encodes CDR1 SEHNR and CDR2 FQNEAQ (reference sequence). The CDR3 reads CASSLIRDTGELFF. In DNA, the CDR3 is TGTGCCAGCAGCTTAATCCGCGACACCGGGGAGCTGTTTTTT.

The genes are TRBV30 and TRBJ2-2; a possible D gene is TRBD2 (5 bases). CDR1 is GTSNPN and CDR2 is SVGIG in the germline V gene (reference sequence). This CDR3 contains 11 residues. Deletions cut 8 bases from V and 6 bases from J, with 10 bases between. This CDR3 reads CAGERAGELFF. CDR3 bases: TGTGCCGGAGAGAGGGCCGGGGAGCTGTTTTTT.

The chain employs TRBV25-1 and TRBJ1-1, with D perhaps TRBD1 (6 bases). V was pared by 6 bases and J by 0 bases, with 14 bases between. The CDR3 extends over 15 amino acids. Germline CDR1 MGHDK, CDR2 SYGVNS. The CDR3 sequence is CASSKHGGLNTEAFF. DNA for the CDR3: TGTGCCAGCAGCAAACACGGGGGGCTGAACACTGAAGCTTTCTTT. Full variable domain (rest looked up from reference TRBV25-1 and TRBJ1-1): EADIYQTPRYLVIGTGKKITLECSQTMGHDKMYWYQQDPGMELHLIHYSYGVNSTEKGDLSSESTVSRIRTEHFPLTLESARPSHTSQYLCASSKHGGLNTEAFFGQGTRLTVV.

V is TRBV7-9 and J is TRBJ1-1; D is perhaps TRBD1 (6 bases). This CDR3 is 14 amino acids long. Germline loops: CDR1 SEHNR, CDR2 FQNEAQ (reference sequence). V was clipped by 4 bases and J by 6 bases, with 15 bases between them. CDR3: CASSSGAGDPEAFF. In DNA form, the CDR3 reads TGTGCCAGCAGCTCGGGCGCAGGGGACCCTGAAGCTTTCTTT.

The chain links TRBV23-1 to TRBJ2-5; D ambiguous. TRBV23-1 falls under the ORF class, with uncertain function. The germline V and J ends were trimmed by 8 bases and 0 bases, with 10 bases remaining between them. The CDR3 has 13 amino acids. This CDR3 is CASVFGYQETQYF. Here the CDR3 DNA reads TGCGCCAGCGTATTCGGGTACCAAGAGACCCAGTACTTC.

The rearrangement links TRBV7-2 to TRBJ1-6; 9 bases fit TRBD1. The CDR3 is 15 amino acids. The germline V gene has CDR1 SGHTA and CDR2 FQGNSA. The V and J ends lost 4 bases and 10 bases, in that order; junction bases with no gene match: 8. The CDR3 DNA reads TGTGCCAGCAGCTCCTGGACAGGGGAAGGCTCACCCCTCCACTTT. Translated, it gives CASSSWTGEGSPLHF.

This clone has just a few counts. V is TRBV29-1 and J is TRBJ2-7; the D gene is possibly TRBD1 (6 bases). CDR3 length equals 14 residues. V lost 6 bases to trimming and J lost 4 bases, with 19 bases between them. The germline CDR1 and CDR2 sequences are SQVTM and ANQGSEA. CDR3 nucleotide sequence: TGCAGCGTCCAGGGACGGGTAAGGGGGTACGAGCAGTACTTC. Amino acid sequence: CSVQGRVRGYEQYF.

V gene TRBV5-1 combines with J gene TRBJ2-1, with a tentative D call TRBD1 (5 bases). Trimming cost V 4 bases and J 5 bases, with 13 bases left between them. This CDR3 spans 14 amino acids. Germline V gene sequence: CDR1 SGHRS, CDR2 YFSETQ. As DNA, the CDR3 is TGCGCCAGCAGCATTGACAGCTTTAACAATGAGCAGTTCTTC. It is translated as CASSIDSFNNEQFF.

The chain carries TRBV7-9 and TRBJ2-5; 10 nucleotides align to TRBD2. The V gene's germline CDR1 is SEHNR and CDR2 FQNEAQ (reference sequence). This CDR3 is built from 19 residues. Losses at the gene ends were 5 bases for V and 2 bases for J; bases not matched to a gene: 17. CDR3 residues: CASSPLRGRLAGRQETQYF. The CDR3 bases are TGTGCCAGCAGCCCCCTTAGGGGGCGACTAGCGGGCAGGCAAGAGACCCAGTACTTC.

The rearrangement joins TRBV29-1 to TRBJ2-1; the D gene is possibly TRBD2 (5 bases). V dropped 5 bases and J dropped 7 bases, with 9 bases sitting between them. The CDR3 is 11 amino acids. The germline V gene encodes CDR1 SQVTM and CDR2 ANQGSEA. Here the CDR3 reads CSVHRGNEQFF. The CDR3 bases are TGCAGCGTTCATCGAGGGAATGAGCAGTTCTTC.

This sequence joins TRBV7-9 and TRBJ2-5; tentative D call: TRBD2 (6 bases). Germline assignment: CDR1 SEHNR and CDR2 FQNEAQ (reference sequence). Trimming left V 5 bases short and J 5 bases short, with 12 bases between. The CDR3 length is 13 residues. CDR3 nucleotide sequence: TGTGCCAGCAGCGTAGTAGGGAGGGAGACCCAGTACTTC. It specifies CASSVVGRETQYF. The whole variable domain, remainder taken from reference TRBV7-9 and TRBJ2-5, is DTGVSQNPRHKITKRGQNVTFRCDPISEHNRLYWYRQTLGQGPEFLTYFQNEAQLEKSRLLSDRFSAERPKGSFSTLEIQRTEQGDSAMYLCASSVVGRETQYFGPGTRLLVL.

This clone was counted between two and nine times. The chain combines TRBV29-1 with TRBJ1-1; 7 nucleotides align to TRBD1. V was pared by 3 bases and J by 4 bases, with 5 bases of the junction left unmatched. Germline V gives CDR1 SQVTM, CDR2 ANQGSEA. The CDR3 length is 13 residues. The CDR3 is CSVDHRGGTEAFF. As DNA, the CDR3 is TGCAGCGTTGATCACAGGGGAGGCACTGAAGCTTTCTTT.

The rearrangement joins TRBV7-2 to TRBJ2-5; D is unclear. This CDR3 contains 11 residues. Per the germline V gene, CDR1 is SGHTA and CDR2 is FQGNSA. Trimming stripped 0 bases from V and 13 bases from J, with 9 bases between. This CDR3 reads CASSLAGPLYF. The CDR3 nucleotides read TGTGCCAGCAGCTTAGCCGGGCCGCTGTACTTC.